This entry concerns a single T cell receptor (beta chain). This clone's antigen is unknown. Base qualities are missing; no much larger clone stands one base away. These data belong to a study of blood T cell repertoires in COVID-19 (dated by TCRdb to 2019 to 2021). For context, the study as a whole: Recovered participants in ImmuneRACE Cohort 3 were defined by two consecutive negative NP/OP PCR tests, clearance by a healthcare professional, or resolution of symptoms. Collaborator samples came from the United States, Italy and Spain and covered acute and convalescent phases of COVID-19. The prospective study material was composed of cDNA or gDNA derived from T cells, B-cell-depleted T cells, or PBMCs. The dataset comprised deeply sampled blood TCRbeta repertoires from subjects exposed to, actively infected with, or recovered from COVID-19. The repertoires were made available in a free public database intended to serve as a resource for research on the immune response to SARS-CoV-2. Samples were obtained from the ongoing ImmuneRACE study (first 160 participants) and from 1,254 subjects provided by 6 global collaborators. A de-identified subject ID, COVID-19 status, age in years and sex were almost always included in the sample metadata. Where HLA class I and class II types were available, the types were taken from metadata supplied by the sample provider, not from assay-based typing. The paper's findings and limits, for the study overall: Clinical and demographic metadata were provided uncurated, with the amount varying by source and participant.

CDR1 SGHDT and CDR2 YYEEEE are derived from the germline V gene. V lost 4 bases and J lost 6 bases; the stretch between them is 17 bases long. From the cysteine through the phenylalanine, the CDR3 covers 15 amino acids. CDR3 DNA is the only sequence kept; it has 45 bases, read in frame from the first base. Participants in the prospective study were aged 18 to 89 years, lived in over 20 United States geographic areas, and enrolled through a virtual design. To assign participants to cohorts, the prospective study relied on clinical history that participants themselves reported in a screening survey and a study questionnaire. In the prospective study, mobile phlebotomists collected whole blood, serum and a nasopharyngeal or oropharyngeal swab from each participant. Over an approximately two-month period, participants in the prospective study had the option of providing additional blood draws and questionnaires. Before DNA extraction, blood samples from the prospective study were shipped at room temperature or frozen.

The immunoSEQ Assay, a bias-controlled multiplex PCR, was used to amplify TCRbeta CDR3 regions from genomic DNA. The original pipeline was this. The number of nucleated cells in each sample was estimated by amplification of reference gene primers within the assay. Sequence reads were collapsed and filtered to measure the absolute abundance of every unique TCRbeta CDR3 rearrangement. For each sample, productive Simpson clonality was calculated as the square root of Simpson's diversity index over productive rearrangements. The immuneACCESS repertoire file appears here via TCRdb, limited to in-frame rearrangements. These files lack a portion of the clones; in checked studies, under half of the deficit traces to unresolved V genes, and the cause of the others is not known. That table gives V, J and clone size, and the DNA gave D and trimming. This sample has a few hundred thousand clones in its table, and about nine tenths of those were observed once. Clones ranked in the top ten supply 3% to 3.5% of the sample.

The sequence came from a woman between 50 and 59 years old in a cohort exposed to, infected with or recovered from COVID-19 (not recorded which). Sequencing input: PBMCs or T cells enriched from blood (not recorded which). The chain couples TRBV5-6 to TRBJ1-5, and perhaps TRBD1 as D gene, on 6 matching bases. This receptor has the CDR3 CASSPGRGAGQPQHF. DNA sequence: TGTGCCAGCAGCCCAGGACGGGGGGCAGGTCAGCCCCAGCATTTT.